Included here is one T cell receptor beta chain sequence, with context. Antigen specificity is unknown. The record originates from a study of shared clonotypes between healthy human individuals. Across the study: Donors had three CD4 naive, three CD4 memory, two CD8 naive and one CD8 memory plate apiece.

Study-level results: Rarefaction showed sorted-subset sequencing was incomplete despite large depth.

The protocol was immunoSEQ multiplex PCR, while the TCRdb copy is restricted to in-frame clones and leaves out a portion. Of approximately 620,000 clones in the sample, 97% were seen once. The TCR was taken from a young woman in good health. The sequencing input was naive CD4+ T cells sorted from blood. The subset was: CD45RA+ positively selected.

This CDR3 reads CASRGGGLGTEAFF. In DNA form, the CDR3 reads TGTGCCAGCAGAGGGGGGGGCTTAGGAACTGAAGCTTTCTTT. The rearrangement links TRBV27 to TRBJ1-1, with D possibly TRBD1 on 6 matching bases. Trimming took off 6 bases at V and 5 bases at J, with 16 bases between the two ends. This CDR3 has 14 residues. Germline CDR1 reads MNHEY; CDR2 reads SMNVEV (reference sequence).